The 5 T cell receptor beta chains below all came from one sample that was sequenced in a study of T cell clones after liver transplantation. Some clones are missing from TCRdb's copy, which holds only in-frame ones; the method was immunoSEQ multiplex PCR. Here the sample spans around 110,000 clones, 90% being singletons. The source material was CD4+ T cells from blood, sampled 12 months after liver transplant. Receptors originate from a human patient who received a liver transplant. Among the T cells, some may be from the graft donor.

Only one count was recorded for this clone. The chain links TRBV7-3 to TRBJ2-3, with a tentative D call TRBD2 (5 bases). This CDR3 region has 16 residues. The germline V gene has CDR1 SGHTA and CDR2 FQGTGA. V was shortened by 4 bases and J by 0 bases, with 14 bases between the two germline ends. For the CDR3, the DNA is TGTGCCAGCAGCTCTGGAGGACGTTCTAGCACAGATACGCAGTATTTT. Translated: CASSSGGRSSTDTQYF.

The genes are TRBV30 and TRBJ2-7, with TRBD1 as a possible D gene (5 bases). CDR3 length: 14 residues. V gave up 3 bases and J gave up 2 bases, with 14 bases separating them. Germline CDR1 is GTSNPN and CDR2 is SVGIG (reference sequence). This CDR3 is CAWSEDSDAYEQYF. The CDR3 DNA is TGTGCCTGGAGCGAAGACAGCGATGCCTACGAGCAGTACTTC.

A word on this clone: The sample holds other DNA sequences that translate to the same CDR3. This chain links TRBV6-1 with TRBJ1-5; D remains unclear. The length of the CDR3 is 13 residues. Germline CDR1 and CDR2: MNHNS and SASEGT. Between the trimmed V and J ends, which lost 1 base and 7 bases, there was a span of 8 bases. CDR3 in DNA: TGTGCCAGCAGTGAAGGGGGTAGCCAGCCCCAGCATTTT. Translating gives CASSEGGSQPQHF.

CDR3: CASSLSGVTGELFF. The CDR3 bases are TGCGCCAGCAGCCTATCAGGGGTAACCGGGGAGCTGTTTTTT. The genes are TRBV5-1 and TRBJ2-2; tentative D call: TRBD1 (6 bases). Trimming removed 4 bases at V and 5 bases at J, with 12 bases between. CDR3 length: 14 amino acids. The germline V gene has CDR1 SGHRS and CDR2 YFSETQ. Filled out from reference TRBV5-1 and TRBJ2-2, the complete variable domain reads KAGVTQTPRYLIKTRGQQVTLSCSPISGHRSVSWYQQTPGQGLQFLFEYFSETQRNKGNFPGRFSGRQFSNSRSEMNVSTLELGDSALYLCASSLSGVTGELFFGEGSRLTVL.

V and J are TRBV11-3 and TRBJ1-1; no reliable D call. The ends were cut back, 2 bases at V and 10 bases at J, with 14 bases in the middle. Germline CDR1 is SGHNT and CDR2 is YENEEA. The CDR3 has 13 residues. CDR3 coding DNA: TGTGCCAGCAGCTTACAGGTTGAGGTGGGAGCTTTCTTT. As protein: CASSLQVEVGAFF.